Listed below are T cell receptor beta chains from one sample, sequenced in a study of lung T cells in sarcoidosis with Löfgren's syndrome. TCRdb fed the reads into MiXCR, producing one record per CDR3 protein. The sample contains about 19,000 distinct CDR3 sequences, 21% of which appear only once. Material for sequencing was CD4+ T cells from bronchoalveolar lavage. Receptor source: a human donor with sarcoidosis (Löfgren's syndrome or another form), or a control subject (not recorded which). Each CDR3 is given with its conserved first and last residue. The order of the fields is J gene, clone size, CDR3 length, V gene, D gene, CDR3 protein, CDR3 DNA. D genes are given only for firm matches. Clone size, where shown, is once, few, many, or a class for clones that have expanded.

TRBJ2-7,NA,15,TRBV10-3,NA,CAISEEGQIAYEQYF,TGTGCCATCAGTGAAGAAGGGCAGATAGCCTACGAGCAGTACTTC
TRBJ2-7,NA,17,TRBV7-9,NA,CASSLAVGNGDYYEQYF,TGTGCCAGCAGCTTAGCCGTTGGGAACGGGGATTACTACGAGCAGTACTTC
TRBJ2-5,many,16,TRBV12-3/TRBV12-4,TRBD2,CASTRSLAANQETQYF,TGTGCCAGCACTCGGTCGCTAGCGGCGAACCAAGAGACCCAGTACTTC
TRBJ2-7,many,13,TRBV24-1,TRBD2,CATRAGDSYEQYF,TGTGCCACCCGGGCGGGGGACTCCTACGAGCAGTACTTC
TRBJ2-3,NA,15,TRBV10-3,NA,CAISSVGSGTDTQYF,TGTGCCATCAGTTCCGTCGGGAGCGGCACAGATACGCAGTATTTT
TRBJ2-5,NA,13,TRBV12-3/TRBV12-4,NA,CASSLGGGETQYF,TGTGCCAGCAGTTTGGGGGGCGGCGAGACCCAGTACTTC
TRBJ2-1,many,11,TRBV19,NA,CASGPRNEQFF,TGTGCCAGTGGTCCTAGGAATGAGCAGTTCTTC
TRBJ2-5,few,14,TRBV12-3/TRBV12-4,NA,CASSVRGRQETQYF,TGTGCCAGCAGCGTCCGGGGCCGCCAAGAGACCCAGTACTTC
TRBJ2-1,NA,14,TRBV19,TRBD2,CASIREGPYNEQFF,TGTGCCAGTATTAGGGAGGGCCCCTACAATGAGCAGTTCTTC
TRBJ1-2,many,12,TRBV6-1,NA,CASSQDLYGYTF,TGTGCCAGCAGTCAGGACCTCTATGGCTACACCTTC
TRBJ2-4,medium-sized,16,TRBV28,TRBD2,CASTPRGRLAKNIQYF,TGTGCCAGCACCCCCCGCGGGAGATTAGCCAAAAACATTCAGTACTTC
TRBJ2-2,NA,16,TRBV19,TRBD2,CASQELAGADTGELFF,TGTGCCAGTCAGGAACTAGCGGGAGCGGACACCGGGGAGCTGTTTTTT
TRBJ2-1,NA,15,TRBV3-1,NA,CASSQAPGPYNEQFF,TGTGCCAGCAGCCAAGCTCCGGGACCTTACAATGAGCAGTTCTTC
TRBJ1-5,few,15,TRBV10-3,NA,CAISESTRGNQPQHF,TGTGCCATCAGTGAGTCGACAAGGGGCAATCAGCCCCAGCATTTT
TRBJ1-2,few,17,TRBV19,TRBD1,CASSPRTGGAGLDGYTF,TGTGCCAGTAGTCCCAGGACAGGGGGCGCCGGGTTGGATGGCTACACCTTC
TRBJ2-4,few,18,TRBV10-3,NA,CAISEAMTEPLAKNIQYF,TGTGCCATCAGTGAGGCCATGACAGAACCCCTAGCCAAAAACATTCAGTACTTC